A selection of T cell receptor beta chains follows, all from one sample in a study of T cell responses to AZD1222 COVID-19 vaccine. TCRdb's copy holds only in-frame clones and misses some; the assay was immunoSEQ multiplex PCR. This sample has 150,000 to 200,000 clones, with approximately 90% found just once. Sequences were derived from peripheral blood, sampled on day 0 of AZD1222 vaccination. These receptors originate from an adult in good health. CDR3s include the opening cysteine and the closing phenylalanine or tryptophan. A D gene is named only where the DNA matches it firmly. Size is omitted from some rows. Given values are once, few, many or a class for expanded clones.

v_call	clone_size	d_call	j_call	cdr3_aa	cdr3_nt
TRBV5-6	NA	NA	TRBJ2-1	CASSQSALRQFF	TGTGCCAGCAGCCAATCCGCCCTGAGGCAGTTCTTC
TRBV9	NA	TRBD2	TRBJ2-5	CASSSSGGGNQETQYF	TGTGCCAGCAGCTCCTCGGGGGGGGGCAACCAAGAGACCCAGTACTTC
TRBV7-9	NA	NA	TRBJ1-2	CASSLALENYGYTF	TGTGCCAGCAGCTTAGCCCTGGAGAACTATGGCTACACCTTC
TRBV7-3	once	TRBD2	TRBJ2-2	CASSLAGGPGELFF	TGTGCCAGCAGCCTAGCGGGGGGACCCGGGGAGCTGTTTTTT
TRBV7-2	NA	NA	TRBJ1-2	CASSVTGPAGYTF	TGTGCCAGCAGCGTAACAGGGCCGGCGGGCTACACCTTC
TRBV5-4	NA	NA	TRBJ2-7	CASSLGYEQYF	TGTGCCAGCAGCTTAGGGTACGAGCAGTACTTC
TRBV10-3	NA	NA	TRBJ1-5	CAISESGATRAQHF	TGTGCCATCAGTGAGTCGGGTGCGACCCGGGCCCAGCATTTT
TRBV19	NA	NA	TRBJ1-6	CATARIASSISYNSPLHF	TGTGCCACCGCTCGGATCGCAAGTTCTATCTCCTATAATTCACCCCTCCACTTT
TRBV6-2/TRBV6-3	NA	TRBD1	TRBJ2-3	CASSSRTGFNTQYF	TGTGCCAGCAGTTCCCGGACAGGGTTCAATACGCAGTATTTT
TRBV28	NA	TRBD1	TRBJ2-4	CASSADRLQYF	TGTGCCAGCAGTGCGGACAGGCTTCAGTACTTC
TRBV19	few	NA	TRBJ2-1	CASSMQTSYNEQFF	TGTGCCAGTAGTATGCAGACTTCCTACAATGAGCAGTTCTTC
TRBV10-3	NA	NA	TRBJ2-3	CAISEGGSSDTQYF	TGTGCCATCAGTGAGGGGGGGTCTTCAGATACGCAGTATTTT
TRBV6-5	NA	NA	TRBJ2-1	CASTTRGAGYNEQFF	TGTGCCAGCACCACCCGAGGGGCGGGCTACAATGAGCAGTTCTTC
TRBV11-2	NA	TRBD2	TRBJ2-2	CASSRQGLAGGYLGELFF	TGTGCCAGCAGCCGTCAGGGACTAGCGGGGGGTTACCTAGGGGAGCTGTTTTTT
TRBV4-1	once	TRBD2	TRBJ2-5	CASSQDGGVQETQYF	TGCGCCAGCAGCCAAGATGGGGGGGTACAAGAGACCCAGTACTTC
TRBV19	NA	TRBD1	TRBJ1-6	CASSGGTAFNSPLHF	TGTGCCAGCTCCGGTGGGACAGCCTTCAATTCACCCCTCCACTTT
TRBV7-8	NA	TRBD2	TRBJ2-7	CASSNSGRGGYEQYF	TGTGCCAGCAGCAATAGCGGGCGGGGGGGTTACGAGCAGTACTTC